This T cell receptor beta chain was sequenced for a study of blood T cells in healthy people across ages (dated by TCRdb to about 2015). With regard to the full study: Template switching captured roughly one uniquely barcoded TCR beta cDNA molecule per two T cells in model experiments. The study measured age-related changes in TCR beta repertoire diversity using deep sequencing normalized with unique cDNA molecular identifiers. Donors were grouped into four age groups: young (average approximately 15 years), middle-aged (about 38), aged (about 60) and long-lived (over 80). To avoid experimental bias, donors of different ages were spread randomly across the sequencing lanes. For two donors (one aged 18 to 29 and one aged 80 or older), the study analyzed two additional independent replicas of 1 million unique cDNA reads from the same blood draw.

A word on this clonotype: Its antigen is not yet known. No per-base quality is available; no much larger clone lies one base away.

The germline V gene yields MNHEY for CDR1 and SVGAGI for CDR2. V is shortened by 4 bases, J by 2 bases, and the region joining them spans 12 bases. The CDR3 starts with the cysteine, ends with the phenylalanine, and has 14 residues. The only DNA kept is the CDR3, 42 bases in frame from the first base. Here is what the overall study found, with its caveats: Because profiling used bulk unsorted PBMCs, naive and antigen-experienced compartments could not be compared conclusively. Total diversity estimates from one million sequenced T cells were considered lower bounds and underestimates. As age increased, observed TCR beta diversity per million T cells dropped in a roughly linear way, and a significant reduction was already evident by age about 40. There was a strong correlation between observed TCR beta diversity and the percentage of naive T cells measured by flow cytometry. Compared with the aged group, the long-lived group had more naive CD4+ T cells, fewer expanded clones and increased TCR diversity, suggesting age selection. Because the CMV infection status of the donors was unknown, age-related changes in expanded clonotypes may potentially have been confounded.

The roughly 37 donors, aged roughly 6 to 95 years, were systemically healthy Caucasian individuals from Russia. Each donor gave approximately 9.4 milliliters of peripheral blood, drawn into EDTA-treated Vacutainer tubes. PBMCs were isolated by Ficoll-Paque density-gradient centrifugation, with at least 6 million obtained per sample. Trizol reagent was used to extract total RNA from PBMCs, with at least 5.5 micrograms per sample. For every donor, an aliquot of PBMCs went through flow cytometry to measure the percentages of naive CD45RAhigh/CD27high T cells. Libraries were constructed by 5' RACE. TCRdb shows the sequencer as Illumina HiSeq 2500. A second PCR of about 7 to 12 cycles was run with a J-beta primer mix and a sample-barcoded 5' primer. A template-switch 5' adaptor carrying 12 random nucleotides introduced a unique molecular identifier onto each TCR beta cDNA molecule. At least 2.5 million CDR3-containing paired-end reads were obtained from each sample. The Mint cDNA synthesis kit, primed by a TRBC-specific oligonucleotide, was used to synthesize first-strand cDNA from all RNA. Following uracil-DNA glycosylase treatment, a first 18-cycle PCR with universal primers M1SS and BC2_uni_R was performed on all cDNA. The source study handled its data this way. For normalization, 1 million high-quality reads, each with a distinct molecular identifier, were randomly selected from each sample. Instead of being binned into consensus sequences, reads with shared molecular identifiers were discarded. CDR3 identification, clonotype clustering and error correction used MiTCR with a Q25 quality threshold and the strictest error-elimination algorithm. A nonparametric unseen species model with Euler transformation was used to estimate lower-bound total TCR beta diversity. TCRdb applied fastp at Q25 and MiXCR to the public reads, then kept only in-frame beta chains. CDR3 protein duplicates are merged, each entry listing the most common genes and DNA. TCRdb assigned the V and J calls; the authors' analysis was not used. The sample records 1,100,000 or so distinct CDR3 sequences, 45% of which are singletons. Under 20% of the sample goes to the ten largest clones.

This sequence uses TRBV6-5 and TRBJ2-7; the D gene cannot be named for sure. The TCR was taken from a woman in her sixties or seventies in good health. The sample taken for sequencing was blood. The nucleotide sequence is TGTGCCAGCAGTTCCACCCGAACTACCTACGAGCAGTACTTC. This is translated as CASSSTRTTYEQYF.